A single sample is the source of the 19 T cell receptor beta chains below, sequenced in a study of blood T cell repertoires in COVID-19. Assay: immunoSEQ multiplex PCR; the TCRdb copy retains only in-frame clones and omits some. This sample has 150,000 to 180,000 clones, with 65% to 90% found just once. Sequencing used peripheral blood. These receptors were obtained from a woman aged 55 to 70 with COVID-19, enrolled during active disease.

V and J are TRBV5-6 and TRBJ1-2, with D maybe TRBD1 (5 bases). With 0 bases removed from V and 8 bases from J, the gap between germline ends came to 14 bases. Per the germline V gene, CDR1 is SGHDT and CDR2 is YYEEEE. This CDR3 spans 14 amino acids. CDR3 amino acids: CASSLAGGLRGYTF. In DNA form, the CDR3 reads TGTGCCAGCAGCTTGGCTGGGGGACTTCGGGGCTACACCTTC.

The CDR3 sequence is CATSRDLDNEQFF. In DNA form, the CDR3 reads TGTGCCACCAGCAGAGATCTAGACAATGAGCAGTTCTTC. The chain carries TRBV15 and TRBJ2-1; D is undetermined. This CDR3 is 13 amino acids long. Trimming cost V 0 bases and J 5 bases, with 5 bases left between them. The germline V gene encodes CDR1 LNHNV and CDR2 YYDKDF (reference sequence).

This clone was seen a few times. J is TRBJ1-4 and V is TRBV5-1, with D uncertain. The CDR3 has 14 residues. Trimming pared 4 bases from V and 7 bases from J, leaving 14 bases between. Per germline, CDR1 SGHRS and CDR2 YFSETQ. CDR3 protein: CASSLTQPGEKLFF. The CDR3 DNA follows: TGCGCCAGCAGCCTGACGCAGCCGGGTGAAAAACTGTTTTTT. Supplemented by reference TRBV5-1 and TRBJ1-4, the full variable domain reads KAGVTQTPRYLIKTRGQQVTLSCSPISGHRSVSWYQQTPGQGLQFLFEYFSETQRNKGNFPGRFSGRQFSNSRSEMNVSTLELGDSALYLCASSLTQPGEKLFFGSGTQLSVL.

The chain uses TRBV19 and TRBJ1-1, with a tentative D call TRBD1 (5 bases). V lost 5 bases and J lost 2, with 12 bases in between. The CDR3 spans 14 residues. CDR1 and CDR2 from the germline V gene are LNHDA and SQIVND (reference sequence). The CDR3 nucleotides are TGTGCCAGTAGTGCGGGACTGATAAACACTGAAGCTTTCTTT. Amino acid sequence: CASSAGLINTEAFF. The whole variable domain, filled in from reference TRBV19 and TRBJ1-1, reads DGGITQSPKYLFRKEGQNVTLSCEQNLNHDAMYWYRQDPGQGLRLIYYSQIVNDFQKGDIAEGYSVSREKKESFPLTVTSAQKNPTAFYLCASSAGLINTEAFFGQGTRLTVV.

This clone has just one count. The chain couples TRBV5-1 to TRBJ1-2; D gene ambiguous. V was cut by 0 bases and J by 0 bases, with 3 bases left in between. The CDR3 loop spans 13 amino acids. CDR1 is SGHRS and CDR2 is YFSETQ in the germline V gene. For the CDR3, the DNA is TGCGCCAGCAGCTTGGCCTCTAACTATGGCTACACCTTC. Translating gives CASSLASNYGYTF.

Regarding this clone: Distinct nucleotide sequences in the sample also encode this CDR3. V gene TRBV5-1 combines with J gene TRBJ2-1; possible D gene TRBD1, 6 bases. The CDR3 sequence is 16 residues long. Trimming shortened V by 3 bases and J by 3 bases, and 16 bases separated the two germline ends. Looked up from germline, CDR1 is SGHRS and CDR2 is YFSETQ. Here the CDR3 reads CASSSRQVEVYNEQFF. In DNA form, the CDR3 reads TGCGCCAGCAGCTCGCGACAGGTGGAAGTCTACAATGAGCAGTTCTTC.

The genes are TRBV28 and TRBJ1-2, with a possible D match to TRBD1 (5 bases). The ends were cut back, 4 bases at V and 8 bases at J, with 11 bases in the middle. The CDR3 has 12 residues. The germline V gene encodes CDR1 MDHEN and CDR2 SYDVKM. CDR3 in amino acids: CASSSGREGYTF. In DNA, the CDR3 is TGTGCCAGCAGTTCAGGGAGGGAAGGCTACACCTTC.

The chain links TRBV18 to TRBJ2-7, with TRBD2 identical over 8 bases. From germline, CDR1 is KGHSH and CDR2 LQKENI. The CDR3 runs 14 residues. Losses at the gene ends were 3 bases for V and 3 bases for J; bases not matched to a gene: 4. CDR3 in amino acids: CASSPPGRVYEQYF. The CDR3 region has the DNA TGTGCCAGCTCACCGCCCGGGAGGGTCTACGAGCAGTACTTC.

The chain links TRBV5-1 to TRBJ1-1, with D hard to call. The CDR3 is 14 residues long. Trimming removed 0 bases at V and 7 bases at J, with 13 bases between. CDR1 and CDR2 (germline): SGHRS, YFSETQ. The CDR3 DNA sequence: TGCGCCAGCAGCTTGGTACCGTCTTCGGGTGAAGCTTTCTTT. This codes for CASSLVPSSGEAFF.

The V gene is TRBV19, the J gene TRBJ1-5, with 9 positions matching TRBD1. J gave up 0 bases and V 6 bases, and 9 bases lay outside the gene matches. This CDR3 comprises 17 residues. Germline CDR1 LNHDA, CDR2 SQIVND (reference sequence). The CDR3 DNA reads as TGTGCCAGTAGGAGGGACAGGGACTCCTATAGCAATCAGCCCCAGCATTTT. As protein: CASRRDRDSYSNQPQHF.

This chain uses TRBV10-1 with TRBJ1-3; D remains ambiguous. The V and J ends lost 3 bases and 0 bases respectively, with 6 bases between them. CDR3 size: 14 residues. Germline loops: CDR1 WNHNN, CDR2 SYGVQD (reference sequence). The CDR3 region has the DNA TGCGCCAGCAGTGAATACGGCTCTGGAAACACCATATATTTT. Its translation is CASSEYGSGNTIYF.

This clone was seen a few times. The chain recombines TRBV27 with TRBJ1-1; a possible D gene is TRBD1 (6 bases). Trimming removed 7 bases from V and 6 bases from J, with 15 bases in between. There are 13 residues in the CDR3. Germline V CDR1 and CDR2: MNHEY, SMNVEV (reference sequence). In DNA form, the CDR3 reads TGTGCCAGCAAAATACAGGGATTTCCTGAAGCTTTCTTT. It yields the protein CASKIQGFPEAFF.

The J gene is TRBJ1-2, the V gene TRBV10-1; D might be TRBD1 (6 bases). This CDR3 comprises 13 residues. Germline values: CDR1 WNHNN, CDR2 SYGVQD (reference sequence). V gave up 3 bases and J gave up 4 bases, with 9 bases separating them. CDR3 residues: CASSEDRLYGYTF. CDR3 sequence (DNA): TGCGCCAGCAGTGAAGACAGGCTCTATGGCTACACCTTC.

This chain uses TRBV7-2 with TRBJ2-1; TRBD1 agrees at 10 bases. Germline-derived CDR1 and CDR2 are SGHTA and FQGNSA. J was trimmed by 3 bases and V by 5 bases; bases with no gene match: 4. The CDR3 covers 15 residues. Written as DNA, the CDR3 is TGTGCCAGCAGCCCCGGGACAGGGGACTACAATGAGCAGTTCTTC. Its translation is CASSPGTGDYNEQFF.

The chain joins TRBV14 to TRBJ2-1; 12 positions agree with TRBD2. Germline loops: CDR1 SGHDN, CDR2 FVKESK. V trimming: 4 bases; J trimming: 10 bases; junction bases outside the gene matches: 8. CDR3 length: 15 residues. Written as DNA, the CDR3 is TGTGCCAGCAGCCCTTGGACTAGCGGGACTATGGAGCAGTTCTTC. Protein product: CASSPWTSGTMEQFF.

The V gene is TRBV24-1, the J gene TRBJ2-1; 9 bases map to TRBD2. CDR3 length equals 16 residues. V shed 4 bases and J 4 bases; nucleotides not matched to a gene: 7. CDR1 and CDR2 (germline): KGHDR, SFDVKD. The CDR3 spells CATSDAGTSPYNEQFF. CDR3 sequence (DNA): TGTGCCACCAGTGACGCAGGGACTAGCCCTTACAATGAGCAGTTCTTC.

The V gene is TRBV11-2, the J gene TRBJ2-1, with 7 bases fitting TRBD2. J was trimmed by 5 bases and V by 5 bases; bases with no gene match: 15. There are 17 residues in the CDR3. The germline V gene encodes CDR1 SGHAT and CDR2 FQNNGV. CDR3 in amino acids: CASSPGLQNHQHNEQFF. The CDR3 bases are TGTGCCAGCAGCCCGGGACTACAGAACCACCAACACAATGAGCAGTTCTTC.

J is TRBJ1-1 and V is TRBV19; tentative D call: TRBD1 (6 bases). CDR1 LNHDA and CDR2 SQIVND come from the germline V gene (reference sequence). Trimming pared 5 bases from V and 5 bases from J, leaving 12 bases between. CDR3 length: 13 amino acids. CDR3 in DNA: TGTGCCAGTAGTTTACAGGGCCCGACTGAAGCTTTCTTT. Amino acids: CASSLQGPTEAFF.

This chain uses TRBV5-8 with TRBJ1-5; 12 bases map to TRBD1. V lost 0 bases and J lost 5; bases outside the gene matches: 3. There are 16 residues in the CDR3. Looked up from germline, CDR1 is SGHTS and CDR2 is YDEGEE. The CDR3 DNA sequence: TGTGCCAGCAGCTTGGGGGACAGGGGGCTCGATCAGCCCCAGCATTTT. This sequence encodes CASSLGDRGLDQPQHF.